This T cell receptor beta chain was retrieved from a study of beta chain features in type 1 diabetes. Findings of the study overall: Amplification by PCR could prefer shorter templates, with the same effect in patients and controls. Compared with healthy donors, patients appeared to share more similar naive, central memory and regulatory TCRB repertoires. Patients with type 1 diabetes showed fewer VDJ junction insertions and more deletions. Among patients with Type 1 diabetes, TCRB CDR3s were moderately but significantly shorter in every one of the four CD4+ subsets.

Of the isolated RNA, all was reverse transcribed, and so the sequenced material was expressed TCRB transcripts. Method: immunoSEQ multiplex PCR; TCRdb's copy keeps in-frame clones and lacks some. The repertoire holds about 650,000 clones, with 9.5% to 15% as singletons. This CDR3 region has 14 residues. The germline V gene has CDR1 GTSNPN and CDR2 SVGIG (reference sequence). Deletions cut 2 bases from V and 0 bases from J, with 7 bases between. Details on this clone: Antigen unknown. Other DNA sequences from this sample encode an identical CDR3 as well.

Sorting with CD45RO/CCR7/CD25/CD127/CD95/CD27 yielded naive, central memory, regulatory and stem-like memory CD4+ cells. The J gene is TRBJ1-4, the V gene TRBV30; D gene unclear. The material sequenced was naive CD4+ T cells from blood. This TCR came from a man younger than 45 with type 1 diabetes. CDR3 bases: TGTGCCTGGAGTTCGGGGACAACTAATGAAAAACTGTTTTTT. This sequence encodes CAWSSGTTNEKLFF.